This T cell receptor beta chain was sequenced during a study of blood T cell repertoires in COVID-19. Study at large: PBMCs, B-cell-depleted T cells, or T cells provided the cDNA or gDNA that made up the material.

The germline gives CDR1 SGDLS, CDR2 YYNGEE. The CDR3 extends over 20 amino acids. V lost 8 bases and J 0 bases, leaving 30 bases between the germline ends. As handled by the study authors: Quantification of nucleated cells was approximated via reference gene primer amplification. Method: immunoSEQ multiplex PCR; TCRdb's copy keeps in-frame clones and lacks some. V, J and clone size are those of that table, while D and trimming were read from the DNA. The table has under 250,000 clones, around nine tenths seen once. This TCR was recovered from a woman aged 60-75 years with acute or convalescent COVID-19. This chain joins TRBV9 and TRBJ1-5, with a possible D match to TRBD1 (6 bases). The sample was peripheral blood. CDR3 sequence: CASPSSHRDTVPHSNQPQHF. In nucleotides, the CDR3 is TGTGCCAGTCCGAGCTCCCATCGGGACACCGTGCCTCATAGCAATCAGCCCCAGCATTTT.